Given below is one T cell receptor (beta chain) in context. The target antigen is unknown. A second PCR, run for roughly 7 to 11 cycles, used a sample-barcoded 5' primer plus a J-beta primer mix. Each TCR beta cDNA got a 12-nucleotide random molecular identifier. TCRdb redid the calling of the 5' RACE reads with MiXCR, one entry per CDR3 protein. The data contain roughly 1,500,000 distinct CDR3 sequences, 30% to 40% of them singletons. The sample comes from a study of blood T cells in healthy people across ages. Regarding the study as a whole: Expanded clonotype changes were possibly confounded by unknown donor CMV status.

CDR1 is SGDLS and CDR2 is YYNGEE in the germline V gene. The CDR3 runs 13 residues. The V and J ends lost 4 bases and 4 bases respectively, with 11 bases between them. The chain recombines TRBV9 with TRBJ1-2; D is perhaps TRBD1 (5 bases). Sequenced sample: blood. This TCR came from a woman aged 25 to 39 in good health. CDR3 amino acids: CASSLGTLYGYTF. CDR3 coding DNA: TGTGCCAGCAGCCTAGGGACCCTCTATGGCTACACCTTC.